One TCR beta chain is described in this entry. No antigen is known for it. CDR3 size: 15 residues. The germline CDR1 and CDR2 sequences are SGHDN and FVKESK. V lost 2 bases and J 8 bases, leaving 18 bases between the germline ends. The source of the sample is a study of cytomegalovirus exposure and HLA in healthy donors. General study points: In terms of immune exposure information, only CMV serostatus was available. A later look showed TCR association rates differing by HLA locus, highest for DRB1 and lowest for HLA-C. In the analysis, some V segments, TRBV6-2 and TRBV6-3 included, were excluded as indistinguishable. Across donors, most TCRs were seen rarely, yet some public ones were widespread.

PCR was performed using 60 Vbeta and 13 Jbeta primers. The data were produced by immunoSEQ multiplex PCR, yet TCRdb's version contains in-frame clones alone and is incomplete. The sample includes more than 100,000 clones, around 80% of them seen just once. The chain combines TRBV14 with TRBJ1-1; tentative D call: TRBD1 (6 bases). The clonotype comes from a man aged 45-60 years in good health and CMV-seronegative. The sequenced material came from PBMCs. For the CDR3, the DNA is TGTGCCAGCAGCCAACACAGGGACCTTAGGGGAGAAGCTTTCTTT. Translated, it gives CASSQHRDLRGEAFF.